This TCR beta chain is drawn from a study of CD8 T cells in Susac syndrome. Broader study findings: The study conceded that relatively few individuals underwent its TCR sequencing and HLA analysis.

Germline values: CDR1 MGHDK, CDR2 SYGVNS. This CDR3 has 15 residues. With V trimmed by 1 base and J by 4 bases, 6 bases remained unmatched. Note on this clonotype: Antigen unknown.

From blood CD8+ and CD4+ T cells, the TCR beta chain was sequenced. Treatment-naive patients with stable or active relapsing-remitting disease were the multiple sclerosis controls. An amount of RNA that ranged from roughly 0.45 to 1 ug was reverse transcribed with random hexamers. Each CDR3 protein gets one entry after TCRdb re-called the immunoSEQ multiplex PCR reads with MiXCR. The table lists fewer than 100,000 distinct CDR3 sequences, 91% of them singletons. The sequenced material came from CD8+ T cells from PBMCs. The clonotype was recovered from a human donor with multiple sclerosis. J is TRBJ2-7 and V is TRBV25-1, with 8 bases aligning to TRBD2. The CDR3: CASSELAGGLYEQYF. In nucleotides, the CDR3 is TGTGCCAGCAGTGAATTGGCGGGAGGCCTGTACGAGCAGTACTTC.